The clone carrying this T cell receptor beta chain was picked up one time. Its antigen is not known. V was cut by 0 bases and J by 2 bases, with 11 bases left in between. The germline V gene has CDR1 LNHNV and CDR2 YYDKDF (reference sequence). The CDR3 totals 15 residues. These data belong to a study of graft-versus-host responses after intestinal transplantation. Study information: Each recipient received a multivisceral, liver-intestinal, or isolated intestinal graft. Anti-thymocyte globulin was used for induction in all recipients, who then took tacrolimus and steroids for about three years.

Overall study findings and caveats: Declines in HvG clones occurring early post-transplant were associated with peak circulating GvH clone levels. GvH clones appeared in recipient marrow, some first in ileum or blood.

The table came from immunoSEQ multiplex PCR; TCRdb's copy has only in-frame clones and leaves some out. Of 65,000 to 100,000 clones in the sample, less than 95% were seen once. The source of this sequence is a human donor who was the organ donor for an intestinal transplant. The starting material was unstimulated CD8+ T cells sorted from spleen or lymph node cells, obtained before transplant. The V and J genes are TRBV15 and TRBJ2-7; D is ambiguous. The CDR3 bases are TGTGCCACCAGCAGAGATTTTAGAAAACCCTACGAGCAGTACTTC. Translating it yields CATSRDFRKPYEQYF.